The 5 T cell receptor beta chains below all came from one sample that was sequenced in a study of T cells after yellow fever vaccination. TCRdb re-derived calls from the 5' RACE reads in MiXCR, one entry per CDR3 protein. The profile shows about 340,000 distinct CDR3 sequences, 3% to 4.5% of them singletons. This material consisted of PBMCs, taken 5 days after the yellow fever booster vaccination. Receptor source: a man aged 18 to 35 who received the YFV17D yellow fever vaccine.

This clonotype appeared many times. V usage is TRBV7-9 and J usage is TRBJ2-1; TRBD1 might be the D (5 bases). The CDR3 runs to 15 residues. The V gene lost 0 bases and the J gene lost 6 bases, with 12 bases spanning the gap. Germline V lookup: CDR1 SEHNR, CDR2 FQNEAQ (reference sequence). The CDR3 nucleotides read TGTGCCAGCAGCTTAGCGCGGCAGGGTTTCAATGAGCAGTTCTTC. It is translated as CASSLARQGFNEQFF.

The sample holds many counts of this clonotype. The V and J genes are TRBV20-1 and TRBJ2-1, with 8 bases fitting TRBD2. Germline CDR1 DFQATT, CDR2 SNEGSKA (reference sequence). This CDR3 region has 15 residues. V was pared by 0 bases and J by 2 bases, with 3 bases of the junction left unmatched. CDR3 coding DNA: TGCAGTGCTAGAGATCCGGGAGGGCCCTACAATGAGCAGTTCTTC. Encoded protein: CSARDPGGPYNEQFF.

This rearrangement joins TRBV19 to TRBJ1-1, with TRBD1 matching over 8 bases. V gave up 4 bases and J gave up 6 bases; unmatched junction bases: 13. Germline CDR1 is LNHDA and CDR2 is SQIVND (reference sequence). CDR3 length equals 16 residues. The CDR3 protein is CASSTGLDRGRAEAFF. CDR3 bases: TGTGCCAGTAGTACCGGACTCGACAGGGGCAGGGCTGAAGCTTTCTTT.

This clonotype was seen ten or more times. The chain carries TRBV10-1 and TRBJ2-7; perhaps TRBD1 as D (7 bases). Germline lookup yields CDR1 WNHNN and CDR2 SYGVQD (reference sequence). Trimming cost V 0 bases and J 2 bases, with 11 bases left between them. The length of the CDR3 is 15 residues. CDR3 region: CASSESQGGPYEQYF. CDR3 nucleotides: TGCGCCAGCAGTGAGTCTCAGGGGGGACCCTACGAGCAGTACTTC.

The chain has TRBV7-2 and TRBJ2-1, with TRBD2 matching over 11 bases. The V gene's germline CDR1 is SGHTA and CDR2 FQGNSA. This CDR3 has 18 amino acids. V was pared by 1 base and J by 3 bases, with 8 bases of the junction left unmatched. The CDR3, as DNA: TGTGCCAGCAGCTTAGGGAAAAGACTAGCGGGAATCTACAATGAGCAGTTCTTC. Amino acid sequence: CASSLGKRLAGIYNEQFF.